The T cell receptor beta chain under discussion was sequenced for a study of cytomegalovirus exposure and HLA in healthy donors. Study-level background: The study's early data release held roughly 90 million unique TCRs from HLA-typed donors.

Study conclusions and caveats: CMV serostatus alone was available as immune exposure information.

CDR1 LNHNV and CDR2 YYDKDF come from the germline V gene (reference sequence). Trimming shortened V by 1 base and J by 6 bases, and 16 bases separated the two germline ends. This CDR3 is built from 16 residues. On this clone: Its antigen is not known.

The study ran its PCR with 60 Vbeta and 13 Jbeta primers. The method was immunoSEQ multiplex PCR; TCRdb's version includes in-frame clones alone and lacks a portion of them. The sample holds 75,000 to 100,000 clones, about 71% seen once. The rearrangement links TRBV15 to TRBJ2-1, with unresolved D. Sequencing was done on a sample of PBMCs. The clonotype comes from a man aged 60-69 years in good health and CMV-seronegative. CDR3 coding DNA: TGTGCCACCAGCAGAGTCGCGGTCCGCGATTTCAATGAGCAGTTCTTC. Translation gives CATSRVAVRDFNEQFF.